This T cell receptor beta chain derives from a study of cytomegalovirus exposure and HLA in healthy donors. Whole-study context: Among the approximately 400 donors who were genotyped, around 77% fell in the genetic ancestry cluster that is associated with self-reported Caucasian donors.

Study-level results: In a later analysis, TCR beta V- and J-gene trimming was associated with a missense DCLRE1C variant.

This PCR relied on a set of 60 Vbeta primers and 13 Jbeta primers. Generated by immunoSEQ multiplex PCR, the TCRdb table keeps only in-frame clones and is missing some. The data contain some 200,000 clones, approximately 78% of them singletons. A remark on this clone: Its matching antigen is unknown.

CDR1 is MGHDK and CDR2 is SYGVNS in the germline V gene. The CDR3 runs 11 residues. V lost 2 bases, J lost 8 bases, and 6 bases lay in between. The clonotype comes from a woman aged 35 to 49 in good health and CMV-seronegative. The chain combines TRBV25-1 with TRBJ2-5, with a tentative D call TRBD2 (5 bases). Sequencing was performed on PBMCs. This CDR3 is CASSERGTQYF. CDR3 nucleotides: TGTGCCAGCAGTGAACGGGGAACCCAGTACTTC.